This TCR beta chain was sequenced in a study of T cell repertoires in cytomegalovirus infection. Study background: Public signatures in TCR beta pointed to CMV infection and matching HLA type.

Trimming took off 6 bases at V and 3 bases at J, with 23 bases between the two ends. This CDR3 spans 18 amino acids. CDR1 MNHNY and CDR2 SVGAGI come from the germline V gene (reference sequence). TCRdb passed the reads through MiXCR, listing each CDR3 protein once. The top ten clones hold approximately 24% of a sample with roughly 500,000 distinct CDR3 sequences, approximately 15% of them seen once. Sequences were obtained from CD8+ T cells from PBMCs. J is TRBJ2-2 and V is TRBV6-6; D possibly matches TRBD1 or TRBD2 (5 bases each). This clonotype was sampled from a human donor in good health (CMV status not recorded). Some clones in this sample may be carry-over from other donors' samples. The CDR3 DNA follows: TGTGCCAGCAGGACGGGACCGCCACTATTTTATGACACCGGGGAGCTGTTTTTT. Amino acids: CASRTGPPLFYDTGELFF.